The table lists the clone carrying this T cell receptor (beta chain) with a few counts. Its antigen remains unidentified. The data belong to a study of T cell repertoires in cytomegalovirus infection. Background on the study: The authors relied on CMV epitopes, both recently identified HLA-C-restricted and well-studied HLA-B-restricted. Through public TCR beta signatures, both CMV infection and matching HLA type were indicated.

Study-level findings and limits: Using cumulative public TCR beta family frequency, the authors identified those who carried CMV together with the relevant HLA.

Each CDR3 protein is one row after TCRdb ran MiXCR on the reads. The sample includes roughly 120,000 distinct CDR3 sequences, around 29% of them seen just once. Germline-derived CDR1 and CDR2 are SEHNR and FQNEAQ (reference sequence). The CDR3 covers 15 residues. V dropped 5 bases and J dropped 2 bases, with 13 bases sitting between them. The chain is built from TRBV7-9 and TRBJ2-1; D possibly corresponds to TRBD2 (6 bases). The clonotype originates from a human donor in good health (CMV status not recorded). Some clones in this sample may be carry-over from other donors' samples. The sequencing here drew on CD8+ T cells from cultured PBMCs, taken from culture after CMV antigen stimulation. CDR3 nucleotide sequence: TGTGCCAGCAGCCCTGTAGCGGCTGCCTACAATGAGCAGTTCTTC. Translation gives CASSPVAAAYNEQFF.